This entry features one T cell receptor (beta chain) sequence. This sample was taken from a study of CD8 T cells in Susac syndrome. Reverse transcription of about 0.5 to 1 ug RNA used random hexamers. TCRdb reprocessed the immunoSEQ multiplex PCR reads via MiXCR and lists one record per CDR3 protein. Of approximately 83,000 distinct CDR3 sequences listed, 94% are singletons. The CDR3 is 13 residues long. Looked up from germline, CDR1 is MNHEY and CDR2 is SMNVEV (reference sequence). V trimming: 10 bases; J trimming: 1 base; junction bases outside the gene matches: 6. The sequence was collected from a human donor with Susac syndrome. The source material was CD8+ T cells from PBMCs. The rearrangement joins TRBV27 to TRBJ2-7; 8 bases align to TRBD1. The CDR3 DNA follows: TGTGCCACCATGAGGACAGGGTCCTACGAGCAGTACTTC. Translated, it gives CATMRTGSYEQYF.